This record looks at one T cell receptor beta chain sequence and its context. It has no known antigen specificity. No per-base quality is available; no much larger clone lies one base away. This specimen comes from a study of blood T cell repertoires in COVID-19 (dated by TCRdb to the early 2020s). Some background on the complete study: Samples from collaborators originated in the United States, Italy and Spain and spanned both the acute and convalescent phases of COVID-19. The prospective study material was composed of cDNA or gDNA derived from T cells, B-cell-depleted T cells, or PBMCs. Subjects who had been exposed to COVID-19, were actively infected with it, or had recovered from it provided the deeply sampled blood TCRbeta repertoires that made up the dataset. The repertoires were released in a freely available public database meant as a resource for research on the immune response to SARS-CoV-2. Samples were obtained from the ongoing ImmuneRACE study (first 160 participants) and from some 1,300 subjects provided by 6 global collaborators. Sample metadata almost always included a de-identified subject ID, COVID-19 status, age in years and sex. Where available, HLA class I and class II types were obtained from metadata supplied by the sample provider rather than from assay-based typing. What the work shows at the level of the full study, not this receptor alone: Clinical and demographic metadata were provided uncurated, with the amount varying by source and participant.

The immunoSEQ Assay, a bias-controlled multiplex PCR, was used to amplify TCRbeta CDR3 regions from genomic DNA. In the paper's pipeline: Within the assay, amplification of reference gene primers was used to estimate how many nucleated cells each sample contained. To quantify the absolute abundance of each unique TCRbeta CDR3 rearrangement, sequence reads were collapsed and filtered. For each sample, productive Simpson clonality was calculated as the square root of Simpson's diversity index across productive rearrangements. TCRdb took this table from immuneACCESS and kept in-frame rearrangements with V and J called. Such tables lack part of the clones; where checked against another copy, unresolved V genes explain under half of the gap, and the rest is unexplained. Clonal size and the V and J genes are those of that table, whereas D and trimming came from the DNA. This sample comprises 200,000 to 250,000 clones, 84% of them detected only once. The leading ten clones occupy approximately 6.6% of the sample.

Participants in the prospective study were aged roughly 18 to 95 years, lived in about two dozen United States geographic areas, and enrolled through a virtual design. In the prospective study, cohorts were assigned on the basis of participant-reported clinical history obtained from a screening survey and a study questionnaire. ImmuneRACE Cohort 3 recovered participants were defined by two consecutive negative NP/OP PCR tests, healthcare professional clearance, or symptom resolution. Mobile phlebotomists in the prospective study collected whole blood, serum and a nasopharyngeal or oropharyngeal swab from every participant. Prospective study participants could optionally give additional blood draws and questionnaires over an approximately 2-month period. Blood samples from the prospective study were shipped frozen or at room temperature prior to DNA extraction. Taken from cysteine to phenylalanine, the CDR3 has 13 residues. Only the CDR3 DNA is retained, 39 bases long and in frame from the first base. CDR1 MNHEY and CDR2 SVGEGT are derived from the germline V gene. V and J are truncated by 6 bases and 2 bases respectively, leaving an intervening sequence of 7 bases.

Material for sequencing was PBMCs or T cells enriched from blood (not recorded which). This receptor chain uses TRBV6-2 or TRBV6-3 and TRBJ2-2; a confident D gene designation cannot be given. This sequence was found in a woman between 35 and 50 years old who had recovered from COVID-19. The DNA is as follows: TGTGCCAGCAGCTCCCCTAACACCGGGGAGCTGTTTTTT. Translated, it reads CASSSPNTGELFF.